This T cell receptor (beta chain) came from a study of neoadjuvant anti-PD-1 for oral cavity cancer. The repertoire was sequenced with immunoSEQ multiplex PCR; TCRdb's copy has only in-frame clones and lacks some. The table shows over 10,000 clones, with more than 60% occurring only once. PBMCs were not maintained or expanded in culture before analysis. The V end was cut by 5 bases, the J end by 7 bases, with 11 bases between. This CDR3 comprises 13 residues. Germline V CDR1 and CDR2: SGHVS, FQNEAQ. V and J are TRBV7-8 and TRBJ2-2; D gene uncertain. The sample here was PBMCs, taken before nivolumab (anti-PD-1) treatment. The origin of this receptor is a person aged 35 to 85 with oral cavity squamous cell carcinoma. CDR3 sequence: CASSPKLYGELFF. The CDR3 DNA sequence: TGTGCCAGCAGCCCTAAACTGTACGGGGAGCTGTTTTTT.